The sequence of this T cell receptor (beta chain) was determined in a study of T cell responses to AZD1222 COVID-19 vaccine. Study-wide points: Females outnumbered males among donors, who were mostly white British; clonal diversity was possibly underestimated. Only six or seven AZD1222 recipients were seropositive at baseline. Of spike-specific TCRs, nearly half reportedly target regions left unmutated in variants.

Concerning this clone itself: Its antigen remains unidentified.

There are 12 residues in the CDR3. Germline V gives CDR1 SQVTM, CDR2 ANQGSEA. Trimming removed 6 bases from V and 1 base from J, with 9 bases in between. Assay: immunoSEQ multiplex PCR; the TCRdb copy retains only in-frame clones and omits some. The table has over 100,000 clones, 65% to 90% seen once. The rearrangement uses TRBV29-1 and TRBJ2-5, with a possible D match to TRBD1 (5 bases). The receptor was isolated from an adult in good health. Sequenced material: peripheral blood, taken on day 0 of AZD1222 vaccination. The CDR3 is CSVYRPQETQYF. The CDR3 nucleotides are TGCAGCGTATACAGGCCCCAAGAGACCCAGTACTTC.